This TCR beta chain was sequenced for a study of T cells after yellow fever vaccination. The ends were cut back, 3 bases at V and 10 bases at J, with 17 bases in the middle. Germline V CDR1 and CDR2: SGDLS, YYNGEE. The CDR3 length is 14 residues. Study results and caveats: Weaker in magnitude, the secondary response showed a faster peak on day 5 versus 15. Subsequent booster samples again held most clones from primary vaccination (more than 95% CD4, roughly 88% CD8). Clonotype sharing between CD4 and CD8 compartments was small.

TCRdb reprocessed the 5' RACE reads with MiXCR, giving one entry per CDR3 protein. The table lists 610,000 or so distinct CDR3 sequences, about 12% of them singletons. Note on this clonotype: As yet, its antigen is unknown.

The receptor's source is a young man who received the YFV17D yellow fever vaccine. The sample here was PBMCs, taken on the day of the yellow fever booster vaccination. The chain links TRBV9 to TRBJ2-1; D call uncertain. CDR3 protein: CASSARSDSPEQFF. CDR3 bases: TGTGCCAGCAGCGCCCGGTCGGATAGCCCGGAGCAGTTCTTC.